The 29 T cell receptor beta chains given below trace back to one sample, sequenced in a study of shared clonotypes between healthy human individuals. Sequencing used immunoSEQ multiplex PCR; TCRdb keeps in-frame clones, though not all of them. The table records a few hundred thousand clones, roughly 80% of them present only once. Material for sequencing was PBMCs. Receptors were obtained from a woman aged 35 to 49 in good health. Some clones in this sample may be carry-over from other donors' samples.

This rearrangement joins TRBV27 to TRBJ2-1; D uncertain. Germline V lookup: CDR1 MNHEY, CDR2 SMNVEV (reference sequence). The CDR3 is made up of 13 amino acids. V gave up 4 bases and J gave up 4 bases, with 8 bases separating them. CDR3 protein: CASSYAVYNEQFF. The CDR3 nucleotides read TGTGCCAGCAGTTACGCGGTTTACAATGAGCAGTTCTTC.

The rearrangement joins TRBV25-1 to TRBJ2-3; D perhaps matches TRBD2 (6 bases). Germline V gives CDR1 MGHDK, CDR2 SYGVNS. CDR3 length: 15 amino acids. The ends were cut back, 2 bases at V and 0 bases at J, with 9 bases in the middle. This chain's CDR3 is CASSEHGTSTDTQYF. The CDR3 DNA reads TGTGCCAGCAGTGAACACGGGACTAGCACAGATACGCAGTATTTT.

This clone occurred a few times. A far larger clone is just one base off, so this is likely a read error. Without the conserved terminal phenylalanine or tryptophan, this CDR3 likely stems from a read error. The V gene is TRBV9, the J gene TRBJ1-5; 7 bases are a match to TRBD1. Germline V gene sequence: CDR1 SGDLS, CDR2 YYNGEE. V dropped 4 bases and J dropped 2; count of bases not matched to a gene: 0. The CDR3 sequence is 13 residues long. CDR3 in DNA: TGTGCCAGCAGCACAGGGGGCAATCAGCCCCAGCATTCT. Encoded protein: CASSTGGNQPQHS.

This chain connects TRBV19 to TRBJ2-7, with 9 nucleotides matching TRBD1. The germline CDR1 and CDR2 sequences are LNHDA and SQIVND (reference sequence). V dropped 6 bases and J dropped 2; count of bases not matched to a gene: 5. This CDR3 contains 14 residues. In DNA, the CDR3 is TGTGCCAGTAGACGGGACAGGGTCACCTACGAGCAGTACTTC. It is translated as CASRRDRVTYEQYF.

This clone has at least ten counts. CDR3 residues: CASSPLGQGGNTEAFF. CDR3 bases: TGCGCCAGCAGCCCCTTAGGGCAGGGAGGTAACACTGAAGCTTTCTTT. V usage is TRBV4-1 and J usage is TRBJ1-1; TRBD1 might be the D (5 bases). Germline CDR1 and CDR2: MGHRA and YSYEKL. Trimming pared 4 bases from V and 2 bases from J, leaving 17 bases between. The CDR3 spans 16 residues.

V gene TRBV6-5 combines with J gene TRBJ2-1; 12 nucleotides line up with TRBD2. The CDR3 runs to 15 residues. Germline V gene data show CDR1 as MNHEY and CDR2 as SVGAGI. With 6 bases clipped from V and 9 bases from J, the junction kept 9 bases outside the gene matches. The CDR3 is CASSASGRAGSEQFF. The DNA for the CDR3 is TGTGCCAGCAGCGCTAGCGGGAGGGCCGGTTCTGAGCAGTTCTTC.

CDR3 nucleotide sequence: TGTGCCAGTAGTCCCATGAGCCGTAATCAAGAGACCCAGTACTTC. Encoded protein: CASSPMSRNQETQYF. The rearrangement joins TRBV19 to TRBJ2-5; D unclear. This CDR3 spans 15 amino acids. Trimming cost V 5 bases and J 2 bases, with 15 bases left between them. Germline V gene sequence: CDR1 LNHDA, CDR2 SQIVND (reference sequence). The whole variable domain, remainder taken from reference TRBV19 and TRBJ2-5, is DGGITQSPKYLFRKEGQNVTLSCEQNLNHDAMYWYRQDPGQGLRLIYYSQIVNDFQKGDIAEGYSVSREKKESFPLTVTSAQKNPTAFYLCASSPMSRNQETQYFGPGTRLLVL.

On this clone: A read error is likely here: a far larger clone is one base away. The chain couples TRBV30 to TRBJ2-5; D gene uncertain. CDR1 is GTSNPN and CDR2 is SVGIG in the germline V gene (reference sequence). The CDR3 extends over 12 amino acids. V lost 3 bases and J lost 4, with 9 bases in between. CDR3 in amino acids: CAWRTDLETQYF. The DNA for the CDR3 is TGTGCCTGGAGAACGGACCTAGAGACCCAGTACTTC.

This clone was detected only a few times. The chain has TRBV29-1 and TRBJ2-1, with 8 bases lining up with TRBD2. V was clipped by 7 bases and J by 4 bases; unmatched bases: 9. Germline loops: CDR1 SQVTM, CDR2 ANQGSEA. The CDR3 runs to 14 residues. This chain's CDR3 is CSGPGTRLYNEQFF. DNA of the CDR3: TGCAGCGGACCCGGGACTAGGTTGTACAATGAGCAGTTCTTC.

Details on this clone: A single base is all that separates this from a far larger clone, so a read error is likely. The rearrangement joins TRBV10-2 to TRBJ2-7, with a tentative D call TRBD2 (6 bases). Germline CDR1 reads WSHSY; CDR2 reads SAAADI. CDR3 length equals 17 residues. V lost 2 bases to trimming and J lost 5 bases, with 22 bases between them. CDR3 in DNA: TGCGCCAGCAGTGAGGCCCTGGGGTGGGCGGGAACCCACGAGCAGTACTTC. Translation gives CASSEALGWAGTHEQYF.

This clone was seen a handful of times. This chain links TRBV7-9 with TRBJ2-7, with TRBD2 matching 13 bases. CDR3 length: 14 residues. V shed 5 bases, J shed 8 bases, and the junction held 6 bases outside the gene matches. CDR1 and CDR2 (germline): SEHNR, FQNEAQ (reference sequence). For the CDR3, the DNA is TGTGCCAGCAGCCCCGGACTAGCGGGAGTTAAGCAGTACTTC. This encodes CASSPGLAGVKQYF.

This clone has more than one count but fewer than ten. V usage is TRBV15 and J usage is TRBJ2-3; 8 positions agree with TRBD2. Germline CDR1 LNHNV, CDR2 YYDKDF (reference sequence). The CDR3 totals 16 residues. With 8 bases clipped from V and 2 bases from J, the junction kept 12 bases outside the gene matches. CDR3 sequence reads: CATVPRFSGTTDTQYF. CDR3 coding DNA: TGTGCCACCGTACCCCGGTTTAGCGGGACCACAGATACGCAGTATTTT.

The chain has TRBV4-1 and TRBJ2-3; D is ambiguous. CDR1 MGHRA and CDR2 YSYEKL come from the germline V gene. There are 15 residues in the CDR3. The germline V and J ends were trimmed by 0 bases and 2 bases, with 9 bases remaining between them. CDR3 sequence reads: CASSQDGRLTDTQYF. The CDR3 coding sequence is TGCGCCAGCAGCCAAGACGGGCGGCTCACAGATACGCAGTATTTT.

This clone was recorded only once. This CDR3 is also generated by other DNA sequences in the sample. The chain joins TRBV5-1 to TRBJ2-5; D ambiguous. The CDR3 runs 13 residues. From germline, CDR1 is SGHRS and CDR2 YFSETQ. V was pared by 1 base and J by 2 bases, with 6 bases between. The CDR3 loop is CASSLRTQETQYF. The CDR3 DNA follows: TGCGCCAGCAGCTTGAGAACACAAGAGACCCAGTACTTC. The whole variable domain, remainder taken from reference TRBV5-1 and TRBJ2-5, is KAGVTQTPRYLIKTRGQQVTLSCSPISGHRSVSWYQQTPGQGLQFLFEYFSETQRNKGNFPGRFSGRQFSNSRSEMNVSTLELGDSALYLCASSLRTQETQYFGPGTRLLVL.

The chain recombines TRBV5-6 with TRBJ2-7; D tentatively fits TRBD1 or TRBD2 (6 bases each). Germline CDR1 SGHDT, CDR2 YYEEEE. V dropped 3 bases and J dropped 3 bases, with 13 bases sitting between them. The CDR3 spans 14 residues. The CDR3 here is CASSWWGAIYEQYF. The CDR3 DNA reads TGTGCCAGCAGCTGGTGGGGGGCTATCTACGAGCAGTACTTC.

This chain uses TRBV5-1 with TRBJ2-6, with D uncertain. Germline V CDR1 and CDR2: SGHRS, YFSETQ. The CDR3 consists of 16 residues. Trimming left V 1 base short and J 0 bases short, with 8 bases between. CDR3 sequence (DNA): TGCGCCAGCAGCTTGATGCCTTACTCTGGGGCCAACGTCCTGACTTTC. Its translation: CASSLMPYSGANVLTF.

This chain joins TRBV6-1 and TRBJ2-3, with a tentative D call TRBD1 (6 bases). The CDR3 is 14 amino acids. Germline-derived CDR1 and CDR2 are MNHNS and SASEGT. V shed 6 bases and J shed 2 bases, with 12 bases lying between them. The CDR3 DNA reads TGTGCCAGCAGGCAAACAGGGTCCACAGATACGCAGTATTTT. It is translated as CASRQTGSTDTQYF.

The chain couples TRBV11-2 to TRBJ2-1, with 10 positions matching TRBD2. The V gene end was trimmed by 7 bases and the J gene end by 9 bases; junction bases not matched to a gene: 12. The CDR3 covers 15 residues. Germline V gene data show CDR1 as SGHAT and CDR2 as FQNNGV. The CDR3 reads CASIPSSGSTVEQFF. CDR3 bases: TGTGCCAGCATTCCTTCTAGCGGGAGTACTGTTGAGCAGTTCTTC. Looking up the rest from reference TRBV11-2 and TRBJ2-1 gives the full variable domain: EAGVAQSPRYKIIEKRQSVAFWCNPISGHATLYWYQQILGQGPKLLIQFQNNGVVDDSQLPKDRFSAERLKGVDSTLKIQPAKLEDSAVYLCASIPSSGSTVEQFFGPGTRLTVL.

The V and J genes are TRBV15 and TRBJ1-5; D remains ambiguous. With 0 bases removed from V and 0 bases from J, the gap between germline ends came to 6 bases. CDR1 LNHNV and CDR2 YYDKDF come from the germline V gene (reference sequence). The length of the CDR3 is 15 residues. The chain's CDR3 is CATSRDPVSNQPQHF. CDR3 DNA: TGTGCCACCAGCAGAGATCCTGTTAGCAATCAGCCCCAGCATTTT.

The CDR3 region is CASSLGPLDRDSQPQHF. As DNA, the CDR3 is TGCGCCAGCAGCTTGGGTCCCCTCGACAGGGACAGTCAGCCCCAGCATTTT. The chain is built from TRBV5-1 and TRBJ1-5; 7 positions match TRBD1. CDR3 size: 17 residues. V trimming: 0 bases; J trimming: 6 bases; junction bases outside the gene matches: 12. CDR1 is SGHRS, CDR2 YFSETQ, per germline.

This clone was detected a few times. V gene TRBV11-3 combines with J gene TRBJ2-1; 7 bases line up with TRBD1. The CDR3 consists of 15 residues. Germline V gene sequence: CDR1 SGHNT, CDR2 YENEEA. Trimming took 1 base from V and 7 from J; bases not matched to a gene: 7. CDR3 in DNA: TGTGCCAGCAGCTTAGTTGGACAGGCTATTAATGAGCAGTTCTTC. This sequence encodes CASSLVGQAINEQFF.

This clone was counted once. This chain uses TRBV9 with TRBJ2-3; D remains ambiguous. Trimming removed 3 bases from V and 0 bases from J, with 11 bases in between. In germline, CDR1 is SGDLS, CDR2 YYNGEE. This CDR3 has 15 amino acids. CDR3 protein: CASSAGRKSTDTQYF. CDR3 coding DNA: TGTGCCAGCAGCGCCGGACGGAAGAGCACAGATACGCAGTATTTT.

The chain couples TRBV15 to TRBJ2-7; D may correspond to TRBD1 or TRBD2 (5 bases each). Trimming stripped 1 base from V and 0 bases from J, with 10 bases between. Germline CDR1 and CDR2: LNHNV and YYDKDF (reference sequence). This CDR3 has 15 residues. In DNA form, the CDR3 reads TGTGCCACCAGCAGAGGGGACGGGTACTCCTACGAGCAGTACTTC. Its protein is CATSRGDGYSYEQYF.

This clone showed up just once. The chain combines TRBV28 with TRBJ1-5; D remains unclear. The CDR3 sequence is 12 residues long. Trimming left V 6 bases short and J 3 bases short, with 6 bases between. Germline V gene sequence: CDR1 MDHEN, CDR2 SYDVKM. The CDR3, as DNA: TGTGCCAGCAGGGGGTTCAATCAGCCCCAGCATTTT. Its translation: CASRGFNQPQHF. The variable domain in full, with the rest retrieved from reference TRBV28 and TRBJ1-5, is DVKVTQSSRYLVKRTGEKVFLECVQDMDHENMFWYRQDPGLGLRLIYFSYDVKMKEKGDIPEGYSVSREKKERFSLILESASTNQTSMYLCASRGFNQPQHFGDGTRLSIL.

The gene calls are TRBV6-6 and TRBJ2-7, with D perhaps TRBD1 (5 bases). Between the trimmed V and J ends, which lost 7 bases and 4 bases, there was a span of 14 bases. This CDR3 region has 13 residues. Germline-derived CDR1 and CDR2 are MNHNY and SVGAGI (reference sequence). CDR3 sequence reads: CASNQGRKYEQYF. Here the CDR3 DNA reads TGTGCCAGCAACCAGGGCAGAAAGTACGAGCAGTACTTC.

As concerns this clone: This same CDR3 is encoded by further DNA sequences in the sample. This chain connects TRBV10-3 to TRBJ1-2; D is uncertain. Germline V gene sequence: CDR1 ENHRY, CDR2 SYGVKD. The ends were cut back, 0 bases at V and 4 bases at J, with 6 bases in the middle. The CDR3 has 13 amino acids. Written as DNA, the CDR3 is TGTGCCATCAGTGAGTCGACGGGCTATGGCTACACCTTC. This gives the protein CAISESTGYGYTF.

The chain has TRBV27 and TRBJ2-1; D assignment may be TRBD1 or TRBD2 (5 bases each). Looked up from germline, CDR1 is MNHEY and CDR2 is SMNVEV (reference sequence). CDR3 length: 16 residues. V gave up 4 bases and J gave up 5 bases, with 18 bases separating them. The CDR3 is CASSSGLPGPHNEQFF. Here the CDR3 DNA reads TGTGCCAGCAGTTCGGGGCTTCCTGGCCCACACAATGAGCAGTTCTTC.

This clone was seen once. The chain recombines TRBV2 with TRBJ2-7; TRBD1 aligns across 8 bases. CDR1 and CDR2 (germline): SNHLY, FYNNEI. V lost 7 bases, J lost 5 bases, and 10 bases stayed unmatched. This CDR3 has 14 amino acids. As DNA, the CDR3 is TGTGCCAGCAAAACCCGGACAGGGAAGAACGAGCAGTACTTC. Translation: CASKTRTGKNEQYF.

The count of this clone is one. A far more abundant clone sits one base away, making this likely a read error. The rearrangement links TRBV5-6 to TRBJ2-7; unclear D gene. CDR3 length equals 13 residues. The germline V gene has CDR1 SGHDT and CDR2 YYEEEE. The V and J ends lost 0 bases and 2 bases respectively, with 6 bases between them. The CDR3 DNA is TGTGCCAGCAGCTTGGGACCTACCTACGAGCAGTACTTC. This gives the protein CASSLGPTYEQYF.